This passage covers 3 T cell receptor beta chains from one sample sequenced in a study of early stage breast cancer tumors. Some clones are missing from TCRdb's copy, which holds only in-frame ones; the method was immunoSEQ multiplex PCR. The profile shows more than 7,500 clones, about two thirds of them singletons. What was sequenced was normal breast tissue next to the tumor. These receptors were taken from a person aged 60 to 70 with breast cancer.

V usage is TRBV29-1 and J usage is TRBJ2-3, with TRBD2 matching 9 bases. V was clipped by 6 bases and J by 2 bases; unmatched bases: 12. The CDR3 length is 16 residues. CDR1 is SQVTM, CDR2 ANQGSEA, per germline. For the CDR3, the DNA is TGCAGCGTCGTACAATTAGCGGGAGCCCACACAGATACGCAGTATTTT. Encoded protein: CSVVQLAGAHTDTQYF.

This chain links TRBV7-9 with TRBJ2-5; a weak D match, TRBD1 (5 bases). Germline CDR1 is SEHNR and CDR2 is FQNEAQ (reference sequence). The germline V and J ends were trimmed by 4 bases and 5 bases, with 20 bases remaining between them. This CDR3 has 16 amino acids. The DNA for the CDR3 is TGTGCCAGCAGCTCCTACTTCGGACAAGGCAGGGAGACCCAGTACTTC. It encodes CASSSYFGQGRETQYF.

The gene calls are TRBV30 and TRBJ1-3; TRBD1 might be the D (5 bases). This CDR3 contains 15 residues. Deletions cut 1 base from V and 0 bases from J, with 10 bases between. The germline gives CDR1 GTSNPN, CDR2 SVGIG (reference sequence). In DNA form, the CDR3 reads TGTGCCTGGAGTGGGGGGGGGAGCTCTGGAAACACCATATATTTT. The encoded protein is CAWSGGGSSGNTIYF. The variable domain in full, with the rest retrieved from reference TRBV30 and TRBJ1-3, is SQTIHQWPATLVQPVGSPLSLECTVEGTSNPNLYWYRQAAGRGLQLLFYSVGIGQISSEVPQNLSASRPQDRQFILSSKKLLLSDSGFYLCAWSGGGSSGNTIYFGEGSWLTVV.